This T cell receptor beta chain was profiled in a study of T cell repertoires in cytomegalovirus infection. Looking at the study overall: Public TCR beta signatures marked donors with CMV infection and the matching HLA.

TCRdb passed the reads through MiXCR, listing each CDR3 protein once. This table has about 600,000 distinct CDR3 sequences, approximately 24% appearing once. As to this clonotype: What it recognizes is unknown.

Findings of the study overall: Frequencies of public TCR beta families were cumulated, and this identified carriers of CMV plus the relevant HLA. CMV-specific HLA-C-restricted TCR beta clonotypes dominated the ex vivo response.

Looked up from germline, CDR1 is MNHEY and CDR2 is SVGAGI. CDR3 length: 15 residues. V shed 6 bases and J 5 bases; nucleotides not matched to a gene: 6. This receptor was identified in a human donor in good health (CMV status not recorded). Some clones in this sample may be carry-over from other donors' samples. The chain combines TRBV6-5 with TRBJ2-5; TRBD2 matches at 13 bases. Sequenced: CD8+ T cells from PBMCs. The CDR3 sequence is CASSPTSGGDETQYF. DNA for the CDR3: TGTGCCAGCAGCCCTACTAGCGGGGGGGATGAGACCCAGTACTTC.